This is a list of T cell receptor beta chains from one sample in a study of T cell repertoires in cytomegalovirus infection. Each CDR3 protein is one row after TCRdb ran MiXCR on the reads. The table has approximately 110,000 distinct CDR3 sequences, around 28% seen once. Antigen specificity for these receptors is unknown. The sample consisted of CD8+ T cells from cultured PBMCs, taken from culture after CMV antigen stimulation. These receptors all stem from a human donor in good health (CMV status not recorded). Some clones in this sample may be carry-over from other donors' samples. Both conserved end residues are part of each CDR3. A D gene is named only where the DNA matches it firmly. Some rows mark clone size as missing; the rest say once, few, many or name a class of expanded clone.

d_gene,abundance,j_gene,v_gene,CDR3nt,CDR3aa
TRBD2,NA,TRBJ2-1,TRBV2,TGTGCCAGCAGTGGGACTAGCGGGGGTAATGAGCAGTTCTTC,CASSGTSGGNEQFF
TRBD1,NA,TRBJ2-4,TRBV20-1,TGCAGTGCTACAGACAGGGTCCAAAACATTCAGTACTTC,CSATDRVQNIQYF
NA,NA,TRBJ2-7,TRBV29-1,TGCAGCGTTGTAGGGACCCTCTACGAGCAGTACTTC,CSVVGTLYEQYF
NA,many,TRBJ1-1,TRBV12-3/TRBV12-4,TGTGCCAGCACCCCATGGGGGAACACTGAAGCTTTCTTT,CASTPWGNTEAFF
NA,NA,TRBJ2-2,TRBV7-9,TGTGCCAGCAGCTTGGCCCTTGGGCCAGAAGTCACCGGGGAGCTGTTTTTT,CASSLALGPEVTGELFF
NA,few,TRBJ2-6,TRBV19,TGTGCCAGTAGTACGGATGGGACTGGGGCCAACGTCCTGACTTTC,CASSTDGTGANVLTF
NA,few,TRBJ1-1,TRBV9,TGTGCCAGCAGTAAGGGGATGAACACTGAAGCTTTCTTT,CASSKGMNTEAFF
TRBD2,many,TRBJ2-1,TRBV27,TGTGCCAGCAGTTTAGGGGGGGCCTACAATGAGCAGTTCTTC,CASSLGGAYNEQFF
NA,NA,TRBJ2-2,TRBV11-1,TGTGCCAGCAGCCCTGGCGGCGCCGGGGAGCTGTTTTTT,CASSPGGAGELFF
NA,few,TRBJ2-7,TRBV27,TGTGCCAGCAGCCGCCTCGGGGCTTTCTACGAGCAGTACTTC,CASSRLGAFYEQYF
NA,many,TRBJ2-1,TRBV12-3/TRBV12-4,TGTGCCAGCAACGACGTCAGCTCCTACAATGAGCAGTTCTTC,CASNDVSSYNEQFF
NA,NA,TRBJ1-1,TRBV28,TGTGCCAACACAGACCCGGACACTGAAGCTTTCTTT,CANTDPDTEAFF
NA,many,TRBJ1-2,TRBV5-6,TGTGCCAGCAGCTTGAGCCAATTGGGTGGCTACACCTTC,CASSLSQLGGYTF
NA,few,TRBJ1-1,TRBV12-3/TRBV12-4,TGTGCCAGCAGTCGGTCAGCAGGGGCTTTCTTT,CASSRSAGAFF
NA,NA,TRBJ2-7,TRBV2,TGTGCCAGCAGGGATACTCGAGCTGTCTACGAGCAGTACTTC,CASRDTRAVYEQYF
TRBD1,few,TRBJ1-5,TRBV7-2,TGTGCCAGCACGGACAGGGGCGGTCAGCCCCAGCATTTT,CASTDRGGQPQHF
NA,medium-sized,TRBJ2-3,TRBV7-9,TGTGCCAGCAGTCAATATCAGCGGACCCCCACAGATACGCAGTATTTT,CASSQYQRTPTDTQYF
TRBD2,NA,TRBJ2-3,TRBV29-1,TGCAGCGCTCGGACGACTAGCGGGGGTCCCACAGATACGCAGTATTTT,CSARTTSGGPTDTQYF
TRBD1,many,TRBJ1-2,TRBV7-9,TGTGCCAGCAGCCTTACCGACAGGGGAGGAGATGGCTACACCTTC,CASSLTDRGGDGYTF
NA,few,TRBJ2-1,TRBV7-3,TGTGCCAGCAGCTTAACGTTCGCCCGTATCTCCTACAATGAGCAGTTCTTC,CASSLTFARISYNEQFF
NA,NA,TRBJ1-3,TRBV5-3,TGTGCCAGCAGCGGACTCGATGACCCTGGAAACACCATATATTTT,CASSGLDDPGNTIYF
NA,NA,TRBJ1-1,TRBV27,TGTGCCAGCAGTTGGGGTACGGGTTCAACTGAAGCTTTCTTT,CASSWGTGSTEAFF
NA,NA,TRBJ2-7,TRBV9,TGTGCCAGCAGCGTAGCCGTCCCAGGGGATGTTACCTACGAGCAGTACTTC,CASSVAVPGDVTYEQYF
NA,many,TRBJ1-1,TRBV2,TGTGCCAGCAGGGTCGAGGGTGGGGACACTGAAGCTTTCTTT,CASRVEGGDTEAFF
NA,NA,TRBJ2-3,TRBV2,TGTGCCAGCAGCCCTTTTCCGCCAGCGCCCTCAGATACGCAGTATTTT,CASSPFPPAPSDTQYF
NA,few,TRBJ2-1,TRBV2,TGTGCCAGCAGTGAAGGGACGGCGTACAATGAGCAGTTCTTC,CASSEGTAYNEQFF
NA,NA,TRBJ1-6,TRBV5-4,TGTGCCAGCAGCTGGGGGGATAATTCACCCCTCCACTTT,CASSWGDNSPLHF
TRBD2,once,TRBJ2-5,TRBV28,TGTGCCAGCGGACTAGCGGGGGAAGAGACCCAGTACTTC,CASGLAGEETQYF
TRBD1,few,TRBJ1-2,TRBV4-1,TGCGCCAGCAGCCTCGGGACAGGGGTAAACTATGGCTACACCTTC,CASSLGTGVNYGYTF